This TCR beta chain was obtained from a study of T cell responses to AZD1222 COVID-19 vaccine. At the level of the study: Second doses were pooled across both intervals (about 4 or about 12 weeks).

The ends were cut back, 5 bases at V and 3 bases at J, with 18 bases in the middle. CDR1 and CDR2 (germline): SGHNT, YYREEE (reference sequence). This CDR3 is 15 amino acids long. Whole-study results and caveats: Unmutated variant regions are reportedly targeted by nearly half of spike-specific TCRs. Among those given AZD1222, only five to seven were seropositive at baseline. After the peak T cell response, and only then, were repertoires sampled.

TCRdb keeps only in-frame clones here, not all; method: immunoSEQ multiplex PCR. Of 55,000 to 90,000 clones listed, roughly 80% were seen once; the top ten hold roughly 5%. In the case of this clone: What it recognizes is unknown.

The sample here was peripheral blood, taken on day 0 of AZD1222 vaccination. The rearrangement links TRBV5-4 to TRBJ2-7; tentative D call: TRBD2 (7 bases). This receptor was identified in an adult in good health. CDR3 protein: CASRPVGGAIYEQYF. The CDR3 DNA is TGTGCCAGCAGGCCCGTTGGGGGGGCCATCTACGAGCAGTACTTC.